This T cell receptor beta chain derives from a study of T-cell reconstitution after alpha-beta-depleted transplantation in children. Study findings and constraints: Some patients' high day-60 TCRbeta diversity was attributed to recipient cells surviving conditioning. Reports say that about two months after transplant, the alpha-beta T cells came out of several hundred graft clones that had expanded. Newly produced T cells mostly accounted for T-cell counts and diversity one year post-transplant.

The trim removed 4 bases at V and 3 bases at J, leaving 3 bases unmatched. Germline CDR1 reads MNHNS; CDR2 reads SASEGT. The CDR3 loop spans 15 amino acids. This clonotype was detected a few times. What it binds is unknown. The authors prepared the TCRbeta library with unique molecular identifiers. TCRdb fed the PCR reads into MiXCR, producing one record per CDR3 protein. The repertoire has fewer than 750,000 distinct CDR3 sequences, 20% to 25% of them found once; the top ten carry 13% to 15%. This chain joins TRBV6-1 and TRBJ2-1; 10 nucleotides align to TRBD1. Material: PBMCs, mostly from graft donor cells, obtained 360 days after TCRalphabeta/CD19-depleted stem cell transplant. The origin of this receptor is a boy in the first two years of life who had a stem cell transplant for acute myeloid leukemia, so the T cells may come from the graft donor. CDR3 loop: CASSVDRGHYNEQFF. The CDR3 DNA is TGTGCCAGCAGTGTAGACAGGGGGCACTACAATGAGCAGTTCTTC.